The rows below give T cell receptor beta chains drawn from one sample of a study of blood T cell repertoires in COVID-19. Measured with immunoSEQ multiplex PCR; TCRdb has only the in-frame clones, and not every one. The table has 220,000 or so clones, about four fifths seen once; the top ten hold roughly 2.3%. Sequenced sample: peripheral blood. The receptors stem from a woman aged 60 to 75 with acute or convalescent COVID-19. Each CDR3 is given with its conserved first and last residue. The D gene is left open where the match is weak. Only some rows state a clone size, as once, few, many or a class for expanded clones.

cdr3_nt cdr3_aa d_call j_call cdr3_length v_call clone_size
TGTGCCAGCTCTCCTAAGACAGGGGAGGGACCACCCCTCCACTTT CASSPKTGEGPPLHF TRBD1 TRBJ1-6 15 TRBV18 few
TGCGCCAGCAGCCAAGACTACAGCTCAAATCAGCCCCAGCATTTT CASSQDYSSNQPQHF . TRBJ1-5 15 TRBV4-1 .
TGCAGTGCTAGTTGGAGTAACACGGGACTCCACTACGAGCAGTACTTC CSASWSNTGLHYEQYF . TRBJ2-7 16 TRBV20-1 .
TGTGCCAGCTCACCCGACAGGGTCCACTACGAGCAGTACTTC CASSPDRVHYEQYF TRBD1 TRBJ2-7 14 TRBV18 few
TGCGCCAGCAGCCTAACGCACGGGACACCCTATGGCTACACCTTC CASSLTHGTPYGYTF . TRBJ1-2 15 TRBV5-1 .
TGTGCCAGTAGTATGGCGTCTAAGGGGCGGTATACTGAAGCTTTCTTT CASSMASKGRYTEAFF . TRBJ1-1 16 TRBV19 .
TGTGCCAGCAGCTCCGAGGAGACCCAGTACTTC CASSSEETQYF . TRBJ2-5 11 TRBV11-2 .
TGTGCCAGCAGTGAATTGGGACACCGCAACTATGGCTACACCTTC CASSELGHRNYGYTF . TRBJ1-2 15 TRBV2 .
TGTGCCACCAGTGACTGGACAGGGGGCGGCTACACCTTC CATSDWTGGGYTF TRBD1 TRBJ1-2 13 TRBV24-1 .
TGTGCCAGCAGCTTGCAGAACACTGAAGCTTTCTTT CASSLQNTEAFF . TRBJ1-1 12 TRBV5-8 once
TGTGCCAGCAGCTTAGATGTGTCGGGACAGGGAGAAGCTTTCTTT CASSLDVSGQGEAFF TRBD1 TRBJ1-1 15 TRBV11-2 .
TGTGCCAGCAGCCAACGCGAACAGGGTGGTGGCTACACCTTC CASSQREQGGGYTF . TRBJ1-2 14 TRBV3-1/TRBV3-2 .
TGTGCCAGCAGCATCACCGGGACAGGTACCTATGGCTACACCTTC CASSITGTGTYGYTF TRBD1 TRBJ1-2 15 TRBV7-2 .
TGTGCCAGCAGCCAACAACAGGGCCCGAATGAAAAACTGTTTTTT CASSQQQGPNEKLFF . TRBJ1-4 15 TRBV14 .
TGTGCCAGCAGCCCGCTAGCGGGGGGCCTCAATGAGCAGTTCTTC CASSPLAGGLNEQFF TRBD2 TRBJ2-1 15 TRBV7-2 .
TGTGCCAGCAGTTCTGCGCGCAACGGGTACTCACCCCTCCACTTT CASSSARNGYSPLHF . TRBJ1-6 15 TRBV6-2/TRBV6-3 .
TGTGCCAGCACCCGGACAGACTATGGCTACACCTTC CASTRTDYGYTF . TRBJ1-2 12 TRBV9 few
TGTGCCAGCAGTTTCGGGGGTGAGCAGTTCTTC CASSFGGEQFF . TRBJ2-1 11 TRBV12-3/TRBV12-4 .
TGTGCCAGCAGATCGAGACAGGGGGACTATGGCTACACCTTC CASRSRQGDYGYTF TRBD1 TRBJ1-2 14 TRBV6-5 .
TGTGCCAGCAGCCCGAGGGGGACAGGGAGATCGAACACTGAAGCTTTCTTT CASSPRGTGRSNTEAFF TRBD1 TRBJ1-1 17 TRBV9 .
TGCGCCAGCAGCCGGACAGGTATTAATGAAAAACTGTTTTTT CASSRTGINEKLFF TRBD1 TRBJ1-4 14 TRBV5-1 .
TGTGCCAGCAGTTACCGGCGGGGGGGACTACAGGGTGAGCAGTTCTTC CASSYRRGGLQGEQFF TRBD2 TRBJ2-1 16 TRBV6-2/TRBV6-3 .
TGTGCCAGCAGCTTAGGGACAGCGGGAGGCTACACCTTC CASSLGTAGGYTF . TRBJ1-2 13 TRBV7-8 .
TGTGCCAGCAGCCCCAACGGACAGGGGGAGGATGAAAAACTGTTTTTT CASSPNGQGEDEKLFF TRBD1 TRBJ1-4 16 TRBV5-5 .
TGTGCCACCAGCAGAGATCGCTCCTACGAGCAGTACTTC CATSRDRSYEQYF . TRBJ2-7 13 TRBV15 .
TGTGCCAGTAGTACTCAGGGGGCGCACACTGAAGCTTTCTTT CASSTQGAHTEAFF TRBD1 TRBJ1-1 14 TRBV19 .
TGTGCCAGCAGTCGGGACAGTCCTGGAAACACCATATATTTT CASSRDSPGNTIYF TRBD1 TRBJ1-3 14 TRBV2 .
TGTGCCAGTTCTAGGGGGAGCCTCTCTGGAAACACCATATATTTT CASSRGSLSGNTIYF . TRBJ1-3 15 TRBV6-5 few
TGCGCCAGCAGCCAAGGTTCAGGCTATGGCTACACCTTC CASSQGSGYGYTF . TRBJ1-2 13 TRBV4-1 few
TGTGCCAGCAGCTTAGGGGGTCGGGAATATGGCTACACCTTC CASSLGGREYGYTF . TRBJ1-2 14 TRBV7-8 .
TGTGCCGCAAACAGGGGATCAAATGAAAAACTGTTTTTT CAANRGSNEKLFF TRBD1 TRBJ1-4 13 TRBV30 .
TGTGCCAGCAGCGCGGACAGGGGGGCGGTTGAAGCTTTCTTT CASSADRGAVEAFF TRBD1 TRBJ1-1 14 TRBV2 .
TGTGCCAGCAGCGGGACAGCTTTGGAAAAACTGTTTTTT CASSGTALEKLFF TRBD1 TRBJ1-4 13 TRBV12-3/TRBV12-4 few
TGTGCCTGGAAAGGTAGTGGGAAGGGGACTGGAAACACCATATATTTT CAWKGSGKGTGNTIYF . TRBJ1-3 16 TRBV30 .
TGTGCCAGCAGCTTAGATCCGGGAGGGTCTTTCTACAATGAGCAGTTCTTC CASSLDPGGSFYNEQFF TRBD2 TRBJ2-1 17 TRBV11-2 .
TGTGCCAGCAGCGCTACAGGGAACTATGGCTACACCTTC CASSATGNYGYTF . TRBJ1-2 13 TRBV27 .
TGCGCCAGCAGCCAAGGACAGCTCTATGGCTACACCTTC CASSQGQLYGYTF . TRBJ1-2 13 TRBV4-1 .
TGTGCCAGCAGCTTAGATGGCTTTAATTCACCCCTCCACTTT CASSLDGFNSPLHF . TRBJ1-6 14 TRBV7-9 .
TGTGCCAGCAGCCCAAGGACAGTTAGAGGGGATTCACCCCTCCACTTT CASSPRTVRGDSPLHF . TRBJ1-6 16 TRBV7-8 .
TGCGCCAGCGCGACTAGCGGGAGGTCCACAGATACGCAGTATTTT CASATSGRSTDTQYF TRBD2 TRBJ2-3 15 TRBV4-3 .
TGTGCCAGCAGCCTTCGAGCAGGGTTTGGGAACACTGAAGCTTTCTTT CASSLRAGFGNTEAFF . TRBJ1-1 16 TRBV3-1/TRBV3-2 .
TGCGCCAGCAGCCAAACCGGGACAGCAGTGTACGAGCAGTACTTC CASSQTGTAVYEQYF TRBD1 TRBJ2-7 15 TRBV4-1 .
TGTGCCAGCAGTTTACGGTGGCTAGCGGGCCTCGCCGAGGACACCGGGGAGCTGTTTTTT CASSLRWLAGLAEDTGELFF TRBD2 TRBJ2-2 20 TRBV28 .
TGTGCCAGCAGCTTGGGGGGGGGCCCATACAATGAGCAGTTCTTC CASSLGGGPYNEQFF . TRBJ2-1 15 TRBV11-2 .